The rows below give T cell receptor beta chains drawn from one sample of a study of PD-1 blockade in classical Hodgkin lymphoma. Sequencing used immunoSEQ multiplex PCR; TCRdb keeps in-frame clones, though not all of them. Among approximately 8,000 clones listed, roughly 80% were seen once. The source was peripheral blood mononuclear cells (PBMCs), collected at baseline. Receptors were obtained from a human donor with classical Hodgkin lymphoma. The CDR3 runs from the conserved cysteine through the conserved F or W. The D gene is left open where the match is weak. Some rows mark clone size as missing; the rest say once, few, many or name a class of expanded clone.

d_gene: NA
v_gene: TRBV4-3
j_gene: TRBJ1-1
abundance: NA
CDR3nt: TGCGCCAGCAGCCCTTCTTCTGCTTGGACTGAAGCTTTCTTT
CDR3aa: CASSPSSAWTEAFF

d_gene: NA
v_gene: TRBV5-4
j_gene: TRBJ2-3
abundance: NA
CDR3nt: TGTGCCAGCAGTACCAGCACAGATACGCAGTATTTT
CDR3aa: CASSTSTDTQYF

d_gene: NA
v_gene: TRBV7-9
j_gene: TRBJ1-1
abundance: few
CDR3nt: TGTGCCAGCAAGTACGGACCGCAGATGAACACTGAAGCTTTCTTT
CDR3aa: CASKYGPQMNTEAFF

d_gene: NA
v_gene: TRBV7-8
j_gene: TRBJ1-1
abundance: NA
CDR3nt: TGTGCCAGCAGCTTAGGGCACGGGAAGAACACTGAAGCTTTCTTT
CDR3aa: CASSLGHGKNTEAFF

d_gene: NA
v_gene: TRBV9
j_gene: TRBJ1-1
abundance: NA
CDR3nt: TGTGCCAGCAGCGTAGACGGGGGCGTAGGGACTGAAGCTTTCTTT
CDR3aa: CASSVDGGVGTEAFF

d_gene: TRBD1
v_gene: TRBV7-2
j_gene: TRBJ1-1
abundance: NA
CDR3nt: TGTGCCAGCAGACGACAGGGGGGGATGAACACTGAAGCTTTCTTT
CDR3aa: CASRRQGGMNTEAFF

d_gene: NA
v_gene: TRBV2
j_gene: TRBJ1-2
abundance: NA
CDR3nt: TGTGCCAGCAGTACATGGGAGGGGGGAGGCTACACCTTC
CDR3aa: CASSTWEGGGYTF

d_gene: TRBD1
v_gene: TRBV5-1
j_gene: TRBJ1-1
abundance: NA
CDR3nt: TGCGCCAGCAGCTTGACGGGACAGTCCACTGAAGCTTTCTTT
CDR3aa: CASSLTGQSTEAFF

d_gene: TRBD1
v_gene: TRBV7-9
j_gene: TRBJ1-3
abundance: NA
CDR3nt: TGTGCCAGCAGCACGGACAGGGACTCTGGAAACACCATATATTTT
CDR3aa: CASSTDRDSGNTIYF

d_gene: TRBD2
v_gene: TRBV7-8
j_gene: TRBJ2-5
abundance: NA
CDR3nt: TGTGCCAGCAGCTTAGGTCTAGCGGGAGGGTTAGGAGAGACCCAGTACTTC
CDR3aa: CASSLGLAGGLGETQYF

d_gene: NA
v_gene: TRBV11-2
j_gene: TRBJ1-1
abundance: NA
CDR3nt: TGTGCCAGCAGCTTAGTCCGGGGGGGTGGTATGAACACTGAAGCTTTCTTT
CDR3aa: CASSLVRGGGMNTEAFF